This is a list of T cell receptor beta chains from one sample in a study of blood T cells in healthy people across ages. TCRdb independently ran MiXCR on the 5' RACE reads; one entry per CDR3 protein. The sample carries 540,000 or so distinct CDR3 sequences, around 48% recorded once. Sequencing was carried out using blood. These receptors originate from a man older than 75 in good health. Each CDR3 is given with its conserved first and last residue. The D gene is left open where the match is weak. Rows may omit the clone size; those that give it use once, few, many or a size class.

CDR3 protein: CASSQAYRGAGTGELFF
CDR3 DNA: TGCGCCAGCAGCCAGGCTTACAGGGGTGCGGGCACCGGGGAGCTGTTTTTT
clone size: -
V gene: TRBV4-3
J gene: TRBJ2-2
D gene: TRBD1

CDR3 protein: CASSLDQFFGTEAFF
CDR3 DNA: TGTGCCAGCAGTCTCGACCAGTTTTTCGGGACTGAAGCTTTCTTT
clone size: -
V gene: TRBV2
J gene: TRBJ1-1
D gene: -

CDR3 protein: CASSQAPRGRSYEQYF
CDR3 DNA: TGCGCCAGCAGCCAAGCCCCCCGGGGTAGGTCCTACGAGCAGTACTTC
clone size: -
V gene: TRBV4-1
J gene: TRBJ2-7
D gene: -

CDR3 protein: CSVMRGPNTEAFF
CDR3 DNA: TGCAGTGTGATGAGGGGGCCGAACACTGAAGCTTTCTTT
clone size: -
V gene: TRBV20-1
J gene: TRBJ1-1
D gene: TRBD1

CDR3 protein: CASSQDTNTDTQYF
CDR3 DNA: TGCGCCAGCAGCCAGGACACTAACACAGATACGCAGTATTTT
clone size: -
V gene: TRBV4-1
J gene: TRBJ2-3
D gene: -

CDR3 protein: CSARPPGRGIQETQYF
CDR3 DNA: TGCAGTGCTAGACCACCGGGACGAGGCATCCAAGAGACCCAGTACTTC
clone size: -
V gene: TRBV20-1
J gene: TRBJ2-5
D gene: -

CDR3 protein: CASSYSEGPYEQYF
CDR3 DNA: TGTGCCAGCAGTTACTCAGAGGGTCCCTACGAGCAGTACTTC
clone size: many
V gene: TRBV6-5
J gene: TRBJ2-7
D gene: -

CDR3 protein: CASILAGTYNEQYF
CDR3 DNA: TGTGCCAGCATACTAGCGGGAACTTACAATGAGCAGTACTTC
clone size: few
V gene: TRBV2
J gene: TRBJ2-5
D gene: TRBD2

CDR3 protein: CASSLAWGQEVYTF
CDR3 DNA: TGTGCCAGCAGCCTGGCGTGGGGGCAAGAGGTCTACACCTTC
clone size: few
V gene: TRBV9
J gene: TRBJ1-2
D gene: -

CDR3 protein: CASSFGGTGELFF
CDR3 DNA: TGTGCCAGCAGTTTCGGCGGGACCGGGGAGCTGTTTTTT
clone size: few
V gene: TRBV12-3/TRBV12-4
J gene: TRBJ2-2
D gene: -